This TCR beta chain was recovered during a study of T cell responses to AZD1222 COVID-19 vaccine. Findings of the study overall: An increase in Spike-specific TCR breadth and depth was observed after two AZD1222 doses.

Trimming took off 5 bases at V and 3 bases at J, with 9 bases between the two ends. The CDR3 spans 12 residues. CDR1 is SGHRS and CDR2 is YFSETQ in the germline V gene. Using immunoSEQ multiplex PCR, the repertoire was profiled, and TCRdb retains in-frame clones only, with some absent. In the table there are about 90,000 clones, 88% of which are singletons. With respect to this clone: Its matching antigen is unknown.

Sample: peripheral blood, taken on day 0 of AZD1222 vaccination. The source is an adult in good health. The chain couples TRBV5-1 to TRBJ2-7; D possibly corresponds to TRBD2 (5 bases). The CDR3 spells CASRLAGYEQYF. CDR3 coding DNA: TGCGCCAGCAGGCTGGCGGGCTACGAGCAGTACTTC.